The text below deals with one TCR beta chain. Clones were sequenced by immunoSEQ multiplex PCR, and TCRdb holds only the in-frame ones, with some missing. In the table there are roughly 130,000 clones, less than 80% of which are singletons. This sample is drawn from a study of blood T cell repertoires in COVID-19. Across the whole study: Donors in the United States, Italy and Spain gave samples during acute or convalescent COVID-19. In each case, the material was cDNA or gDNA derived from T cells, B-cell-depleted T cells, or PBMCs.

The CDR3 contains 11 residues. Trimming took 5 bases from V and 9 from J; bases not matched to a gene: 3. Germline CDR1 reads MDHEN; CDR2 reads SYDVKM. The specimen sequenced was peripheral blood. This TCR derives from a man between 60 and 70 years old with acute or convalescent COVID-19. The gene calls are TRBV28 and TRBJ2-7; 8 nucleotides align to TRBD2. The CDR3 is CASSPGLGQYF. CDR3 bases: TGTGCCAGCAGTCCGGGACTAGGGCAGTACTTC.